A selection of T cell receptor beta chains follows, all from one sample in a study of T cell responses to AZD1222 COVID-19 vaccine. Method: immunoSEQ multiplex PCR; TCRdb's copy keeps in-frame clones and lacks some. The repertoire has about 120,000 clones, about 90% of them found once; the top ten carry around 7.5%. Sequences were derived from peripheral blood, sampled on day 0 of AZD1222 vaccination. The receptors shown here come from an adult in good health. Each CDR3 is given with its conserved first and last residue. The D gene is left open where the match is weak. Rows give clone size only sometimes, using once, few, many, or a class for an expanded clone.

J	V	size	D	CDR3	DNA
TRBJ2-1	TRBV6-2/TRBV6-3	once	.	CASSGPGPHNEQFF	TGTGCCAGCAGTGGACCGGGGCCTCACAATGAGCAGTTCTTC
TRBJ2-2	TRBV5-1	.	TRBD1	CASSLNTGTGGGTGELFF	TGCGCCAGCAGCTTGAATACCGGGACAGGGGGCGGTACCGGGGAGCTGTTTTTT
TRBJ2-1	TRBV7-2	.	.	CASSLGTLVYNEQFF	TGTGCCAGCAGCTTAGGCACACTAGTCTACAATGAGCAGTTCTTC
TRBJ1-1	TRBV5-4	.	.	CASSLAPTGRAFF	TGTGCCAGCAGCTTGGCACCCACCGGGAGAGCTTTCTTT
TRBJ2-6	TRBV28	.	.	CASSVLLGGANVLTF	TGTGCCAGCAGTGTACTCCTAGGAGGGGCCAACGTCCTGACTTTC
TRBJ2-7	TRBV6-5	.	.	CASRPGQGGSYEQYF	TGTGCCAGCAGACCGGGTCAGGGGGGTTCCTACGAGCAGTACTTC
TRBJ2-2	TRBV9	.	.	CASSVSGRNTGELFF	TGTGCCAGCAGCGTATCGGGACGGAACACCGGGGAGCTGTTTTTT
TRBJ1-2	TRBV30	once	.	CAWRRLGGIGYTF	TGTGCCTGGAGAAGGTTAGGGGGTATCGGCTACACCTTC
TRBJ2-7	TRBV12-3/TRBV12-4	.	.	CASSYSSSYEQYF	TGTGCCAGCAGTTACAGCAGCTCCTACGAGCAGTACTTC
TRBJ1-1	TRBV15	.	.	CATSSGQPGTEAFF	TGTGCCACCAGCAGCGGACAGCCGGGAACTGAAGCTTTCTTT
TRBJ2-5	TRBV7-9	.	.	CASIDSGGETQYF	TGTGCCAGCATTGACAGTGGGGGGGAGACCCAGTACTTC
TRBJ1-1	TRBV6-5	once	.	CASILHRAEHTEAFF	TGTGCCAGCATCCTTCACCGGGCCGAGCACACTGAAGCTTTCTTT